The T cell receptor (beta chain) under discussion was sequenced for a study of blood T cells in healthy people across ages. Together with a sample-barcoded 5' primer, a J-beta primer mix was included in a second PCR lasting roughly 6 to 12 cycles. There were at least 3 million CDR3-containing paired-end reads obtained from each sample. TCRdb itself ran the 5' RACE reads through MiXCR, one entry per CDR3 protein. The sample includes about 1.4 million distinct CDR3 sequences, 59% of them seen just once. This CDR3 spans 14 amino acids. The V gene lost 9 bases and the J gene lost 3 bases, with 15 bases spanning the gap. The germline gives CDR1 SNHLY, CDR2 FYNNEI.

The sequence was obtained from a man between 18 and 35 years old in good health. Source material: blood. J is TRBJ2-1 and V is TRBV2, with D possibly TRBD2 on 5 matching bases. The DNA for the CDR3 is TGTGCCAGTCGAGACCGGAGCGGCTACAATGAGCAGTTCTTC. This translates into CASRDRSGYNEQFF.